The clone carrying this T cell receptor (beta chain) was detected only once. The data are from a study of CD8 T cells in ankylosing spondylitis. Libraries for TCR beta were made by quantitative 5'-RACE with molecular barcodes. TCRdb reanalysed the 5' RACE reads using MiXCR and keeps one entry per CDR3 protein. The sample lists 130,000 to 150,000 distinct CDR3 sequences; about 8% were seen once. With 0 bases removed from V and 7 bases from J, the gap between germline ends came to 17 bases. CDR1 and CDR2 from the germline V gene are SGHRS and YFSETQ. CDR3 length: 15 residues. The origin of this receptor is a male donor with ankylosing spondylitis. This sequence joins TRBV5-1 and TRBJ2-7; maybe TRBD1 (6 bases). Sequencing input: synovial fluid, either unsorted or a sorted T cell fraction (not recorded which). The CDR3 here is CASSLGPGALGEQYF. The CDR3 nucleotides read TGCGCCAGCAGCTTGGGGCCAGGGGCCCTGGGGGAGCAGTACTTC.